This entry concerns a single TCR beta chain. Its recognized antigen is unknown. This sample was taken from a study of T cells expressing NK-cell markers (dated by TCRdb to the early 2020s). Study-wide context: Three sorted T-cell subsets (CD3+CD56+NKG2C+, CD3+CD56+NKG2C- and CD3+CD56-NKG2C+) from roughly 8 donors had their TCR beta-chain repertoires profiled. Among the eight sequenced donors, only one was HCMV-seronegative, while the other seven were HCMV-seropositive. Randomly selected healthy volunteers, three men and five women, were used as the eight sequenced donors. The libraries were sequenced on Illumina HiSeq 2000/2500, MiSeq or NextSeq, producing 2 x 150 bp reads. Results and caveats for the whole study, not just this receptor: It remained unclear whether the expanded NKG2C-expressing T cell clones were specific for HCMV antigens. Those dominant clonotypes were again the most abundant among CD3+CD56-NKG2C+ cells in a handful of donors, at about 25-60.1%. In six donors, the dominant CD3+CD56+NKG2C+ clonotypes were found to rank among the top 10 CD8+ clonotypes and to make up about 1.0-8% of CD8+ T cells.

From cysteine to phenylalanine, the CDR3 is 13 amino acids long. No nucleotide data were recorded. Reading the germline V gene gives CDR1 SGHRS and CDR2 YFSETQ. A commercial ELISA kit detecting HCMV-specific IgG in serum was used to determine HCMV serostatus. Ficoll density gradient centrifugation was used to isolate peripheral blood mononuclear cells from blood. TCRdb records Illumina HiSeq 2000 as the sequencer. TCR beta cDNA libraries were prepared using 5'RACE template switching, which introduced a universal primer site and unique molecular identifiers. Priming for cDNA synthesis came from the TCR beta constant segment, and two successive PCR amplification steps followed. The source study handled its data this way. Reads were demultiplexed and grouped by UMI with MIGEC, and clonotypes were assembled and quantified with MiTCR. To exclude erroneous sequences, only TCR cDNA sequences supported by at least two reads were retained. The tcR package was used for downstream repertoire analysis, with clonotypes matched between fractions based on CDR3 nucleotide sequence plus V segment. VDJmatch was used to annotate antigen specificity against VDJdb, with one amino acid substitution allowed in CDR3. TCRdb reprocessed the reads and lists each CDR3 protein sequence as a single entry, with no DNA. In this record, the V and J calls reflect TCRdb's handling and not the investigators' own analysis. In this sample's table one finds a few hundred thousand distinct CDR3 sequences. Clones ranked in the top ten supply 5.2% of the sample.

In this chain, TRBV5-1 is recombined with TRBJ2-3. Sequences were obtained from blood T cells: a sorted CD56 or NKG2C T cell subset, CD4+ or CD8+ T cells, or bulk PBMC T cells (not recorded which). The clonotype originates from a man aged 18-75 years in good health. For the CDR3, the sequence is CASGGVRADTQYF.